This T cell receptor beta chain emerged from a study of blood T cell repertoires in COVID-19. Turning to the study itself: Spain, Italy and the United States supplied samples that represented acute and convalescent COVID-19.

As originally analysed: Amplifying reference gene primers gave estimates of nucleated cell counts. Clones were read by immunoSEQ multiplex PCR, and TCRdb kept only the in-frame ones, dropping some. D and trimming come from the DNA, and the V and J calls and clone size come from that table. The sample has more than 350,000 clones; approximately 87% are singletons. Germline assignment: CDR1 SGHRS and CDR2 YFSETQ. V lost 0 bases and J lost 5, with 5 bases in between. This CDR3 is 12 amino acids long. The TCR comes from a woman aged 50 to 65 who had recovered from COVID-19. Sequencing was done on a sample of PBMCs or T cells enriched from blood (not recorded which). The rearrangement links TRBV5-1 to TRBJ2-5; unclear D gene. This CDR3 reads CASSLAAETQYF. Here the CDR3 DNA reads TGCGCCAGCAGCTTGGCCGCGGAGACCCAGTACTTC.